One and the same sample provided the 24 T cell receptor beta chains below, sequenced in a study of somatic mutations in cytotoxic T cells in rheumatoid arthritis. Clones were read by immunoSEQ multiplex PCR, and TCRdb kept only the in-frame ones, dropping some. The table includes approximately 18,000 clones, over 70% detected once. Sample: CD8+ T cells sorted from blood. The receptor set was obtained from a man aged 55 to 69 in good health.

V is TRBV27 and J is TRBJ2-7, with D possibly being TRBD1 (6 bases). Germline-derived CDR1 and CDR2 are MNHEY and SMNVEV (reference sequence). The CDR3 is 13 residues long. The germline V and J ends were trimmed by 3 bases and 0 bases, with 6 bases remaining between them. CDR3 residues: CASSLDSSYEQYF. In nucleotides, the CDR3 is TGTGCCAGCAGTTTGGACAGCTCCTACGAGCAGTACTTC.

The chain recombines TRBV7-2 with TRBJ2-1; a weak D match, TRBD1 (5 bases). The CDR3 is 14 residues long. Deletions cut 9 bases from V and 4 bases from J, with 16 bases between. Germline-derived CDR1 and CDR2 are SGHTA and FQGNSA. CDR3 nucleotides: TGTGCCAGAGCAGGGCGGCCACTGTACAATGAGCAGTTCTTC. Its translation: CARAGRPLYNEQFF.

V is TRBV21-1 and J is TRBJ1-5; TRBD1 is the table's D call, not checked against the DNA. TRBV21-1 is a pseudogene. This CDR3 comprises 15 residues. Written as DNA, the CDR3 is TGTGCCAGCAGCACCCGACAGGGCGGCAATCAGCCCCAGCATTTT. It translates to CASSTRQGGNQPQHF.

This chain uses TRBV25-1 with TRBJ1-1; no clear D. Germline V gene sequence: CDR1 MGHDK, CDR2 SYGVNS. V lost 4 bases to trimming and J lost 11 bases, with 14 bases between them. The CDR3 consists of 12 residues. CDR3 nucleotides: TGTGCCAGCAGTGTAGAGGTTGGTAGCGCTTTCTTT. Its protein product is CASSVEVGSAFF.

The chain recombines TRBV7-6 with TRBJ2-3, with TRBD1 identical over 9 bases. Germline V lookup: CDR1 SGHVS, CDR2 FNYEAQ. The V segment lost 2 bases and the J segment 3 bases; nucleotides outside the gene matches: 6. The length of the CDR3 is 16 residues. CDR3 residues: CASSLIWTGVTDTQYF. Written as DNA, the CDR3 is TGTGCCAGCAGCTTAATCTGGACAGGGGTAACAGATACGCAGTATTTT.

The V call is TRBV6-5, the J call TRBJ1-1; D not resolved. The length of the CDR3 is 13 residues. The ends were cut back, 5 bases at V and 3 bases at J, with 10 bases in the middle. CDR1 and CDR2 (germline): MNHEY, SVGAGI. The CDR3 sequence: CASSQPPDTEAFF. CDR3 DNA: TGTGCCAGCAGTCAACCCCCGGACACTGAAGCTTTCTTT.

The V and J genes are TRBV6-5 and TRBJ1-5; D perhaps matches TRBD1 (6 bases). Germline CDR1 is MNHEY and CDR2 is SVGAGI. This CDR3 comprises 13 residues. The V gene lost 2 bases and the J gene lost 10 bases, with 12 bases spanning the gap. The chain's CDR3 is CASSYNLQGPQHF. The CDR3 bases are TGTGCCAGCAGTTACAACTTACAGGGACCCCAGCATTTT.

The rearrangement uses TRBV7-9 and TRBJ2-7; 11 nucleotides align to TRBD2. The junction had 8 bases not matched to a gene; V was cut back by 4 bases and J by 6 bases. CDR3 length: 15 amino acids. Per the germline V gene, CDR1 is SEHNR and CDR2 is FQNEAQ (reference sequence). The CDR3 nucleotides read TGTGCCAGCAGCTACCGGACTAGCGGGTCGGGCGAGCAGTACTTC. Translation gives CASSYRTSGSGEQYF.

This clone was observed a handful of times. J is TRBJ2-7 and V is TRBV4-3, with 12 bases lining up with TRBD2. V was clipped by 1 base and J by 2 bases; unmatched bases: 0. The CDR3 has 15 residues. Looked up from germline, CDR1 is LGHNA and CDR2 is YSLEER. This chain's CDR3 is CASSQGLAGAYEQYF. The CDR3 region has the DNA TGCGCCAGCAGCCAAGGACTAGCGGGGGCCTACGAGCAGTACTTC.

The chain links TRBV5-1 to TRBJ2-2; perhaps TRBD2 as D (5 bases). The CDR3 loop spans 17 amino acids. V lost 1 base and J lost 3, with 16 bases in between. CDR1 is SGHRS and CDR2 is YFSETQ in the germline V gene. Written as DNA, the CDR3 is TGCGCCAGCAGCTTGTTTCGGGGAAAAACGGACACCGGGGAGCTGTTTTTT. Amino acid sequence: CASSLFRGKTDTGELFF. The full variable domain, in which reference TRBV5-1 and TRBJ2-2 provide the parts outside the CDR3, is KAGVTQTPRYLIKTRGQQVTLSCSPISGHRSVSWYQQTPGQGLQFLFEYFSETQRNKGNFPGRFSGRQFSNSRSEMNVSTLELGDSALYLCASSLFRGKTDTGELFFGEGSRLTVL.

J is TRBJ1-2 and V is TRBV19; no clear D. V was trimmed by 3 bases and J by 1 base, leaving 6 bases between them. Germline CDR1 LNHDA, CDR2 SQIVND (reference sequence). This CDR3 spans 13 amino acids. The DNA of the CDR3 is TGTGCCAGTAGTATGAGGAATAACTATGGCTACACCTTC. Translated: CASSMRNNYGYTF.

CDR3 sequence (DNA): TGTGCCAGCAGTTTACGCGGATCCCAAGAGACCCAGTACTTC. Translating gives CASSLRGSQETQYF. The chain joins TRBV27 to TRBJ2-5; D gene unclear. This CDR3 is 14 amino acids long. Germline CDR1 is MNHEY and CDR2 is SMNVEV (reference sequence). Between the trimmed V and J ends, which lost 2 bases and 1 base, there was a span of 8 bases.

The J gene is TRBJ2-7, the V gene TRBV13, with 10 positions matching TRBD1. With V trimmed by 5 bases and J by 3 bases, 4 bases remained unmatched. CDR1 and CDR2 (germline): PRHDT, FYEKMQ (reference sequence). This CDR3 has 14 amino acids. The CDR3 DNA sequence: TGTGCCAGCAGCCCCCGGGACAGGGGCTACGAGCAGTACTTC. It yields the protein CASSPRDRGYEQYF.

The chain combines TRBV18 with TRBJ2-7, with TRBD1 as a possible D gene (5 bases). CDR1 and CDR2 (germline): KGHSH, LQKENI. CDR3 length: 14 residues. Trimming removed 3 bases at V and 0 bases at J, with 9 bases between. This CDR3 is CASSPYRGSYEQYF. DNA for the CDR3: TGTGCCAGCTCACCCTATAGGGGCTCCTACGAGCAGTACTTC.

The V and J genes are TRBV4-1 and TRBJ1-6; no firm D call. Trimming took off 4 bases at V and 4 bases at J, with 8 bases between the two ends. The CDR3 is made up of 14 amino acids. The germline CDR1 and CDR2 sequences are MGHRA and YSYEKL. The CDR3 DNA follows: TGCGCCAGCAGCCTTCGCGAGTATAATTCACCCCTCCACTTT. This codes for CASSLREYNSPLHF.

By sample share, this clone is medium-sized (0.01 to 0.1%). The V call is TRBV9, the J call TRBJ2-7, with a tentative D call TRBD1 (6 bases). The ends were cut back, 0 bases at V and 3 bases at J, with 13 bases in the middle. CDR3 length: 15 amino acids. Germline V gene data show CDR1 as SGDLS and CDR2 as YYNGEE. The CDR3 DNA reads as TGTGCCAGCAGCGTAGCTCCCCTAGGGGGCTACGAGCAGTACTTC. It translates to CASSVAPLGGYEQYF.

The chain joins TRBV6-1 to TRBJ2-2; the D is unclear. The CDR3 is made up of 13 amino acids. The V gene's germline CDR1 is MNHNS and CDR2 SASEGT. V lost 1 base to trimming and J lost 7 bases, with 7 bases between them. In nucleotides, the CDR3 is TGTGCCAGCAGTGAAGAGCTTGTCGGGGAGCTGTTTTTT. Translating gives CASSEELVGELFF.

This chain joins TRBV13 and TRBJ1-2, with 8 bases matching TRBD1. Germline V gene sequence: CDR1 PRHDT, CDR2 FYEKMQ (reference sequence). Trimming at V came to 3 bases and at J to 4 bases, leaving 7 bases not matched to a gene. The CDR3 consists of 15 residues. The CDR3 DNA sequence: TGTGCCAGCAGCTTTACCGCAGGGGGCTCCTATGGCTACACCTTC. This codes for CASSFTAGGSYGYTF.

The CDR3 DNA reads TGTGCCAGCAGTTTTGTTTCTAGATCGCATGGGGCCAACGTCCTGACTTTC. Its protein product is CASSFVSRSHGANVLTF. The V call is TRBV28, the J call TRBJ2-6; D not resolved. The length of the CDR3 is 17 residues. The V end lost 3 bases, the J end lost 3 bases, and 15 bases lay between the germline ends. Per germline, CDR1 MDHEN and CDR2 SYDVKM.

This chain links TRBV11-2 with TRBJ2-3; TRBD2 matches at 9 bases. Germline V gene sequence: CDR1 SGHAT, CDR2 FQNNGV. J gave up 4 bases and V 3 bases, and 8 bases lay outside the gene matches. This CDR3 is 16 amino acids long. The CDR3 spells CASSLPRGRAADTQYF. CDR3 in DNA: TGTGCCAGCAGCTTGCCCCGCGGGAGGGCAGCAGATACGCAGTATTTT.

This chain's CDR3 is CASSQDGREGTDTQYF. As DNA, the CDR3 is TGCGCCAGCAGCCAAGACGGGCGGGAGGGCACAGATACGCAGTATTTT. The chain has TRBV4-3 and TRBJ2-3, with 8 positions matching TRBD2. The length of the CDR3 is 16 residues. The J segment lost 1 base and the V segment lost 0 bases, leaving 3 bases of the junction unmatched. Germline CDR1 and CDR2: LGHNA and YSLEER.

V and J are TRBV19 and TRBJ1-5; tentative D call: TRBD1 (5 bases). The CDR3 consists of 12 residues. Per the germline V gene, CDR1 is LNHDA and CDR2 is SQIVND (reference sequence). Trimming shortened V by 6 bases and J by 6 bases, and 9 bases separated the two germline ends. The CDR3 DNA follows: TGTGCCAGTAGGGGGGGTGGTCAGCCCCAGCATTTT. This translates into CASRGGGQPQHF.

This chain connects TRBV9 to TRBJ2-3; 12 bases map to TRBD2. The CDR3 is 16 residues long. Looked up from germline, CDR1 is SGDLS and CDR2 is YYNGEE. After removal of 3 bases from V and 1 base from J, the junction contained 3 bases not matched to a gene. Written as DNA, the CDR3 is TGTGCCAGCAGCGAACTAGCGGGAGGTGGCACAGATACGCAGTATTTT. Its translation: CASSELAGGGTDTQYF.

The J gene is TRBJ2-5, the V gene TRBV9; TRBD2 might be the D (7 bases). CDR3 size: 13 residues. With 3 bases removed from V and 4 bases from J, the gap between germline ends came to 10 bases. Looked up from germline, CDR1 is SGDLS and CDR2 is YYNGEE. CDR3 residues: CASSEGGGETQYF. Here the CDR3 DNA reads TGTGCCAGCAGCGAGGGGGGGGGAGAGACCCAGTACTTC.